The T cell receptor beta chain under discussion was sequenced for a study of blood T cell repertoires in COVID-19. Source study methods: The assay estimated nucleated cells by amplifying reference gene primers. Some clones are missing from TCRdb's copy, which holds only in-frame ones; the method was immunoSEQ multiplex PCR. V, J and clone size were drawn from that table, and D and trimming were deduced from the DNA. The table lists 350,000 to 550,000 clones, roughly nine tenths of them singletons. Across about two dozen US areas, participants ranged in age from about 18 to 90 years. The study counted Cohort 3 donors as recovered given two negative PCRs, clearance, or symptom resolution. The material sequenced was PBMCs or T cells enriched from blood (not recorded which). This TCR was sampled from a man aged 25-40 years who had recovered from COVID-19.

The CDR3 spells CASSRIRVIGLNTEAFF. For the CDR3, the DNA is TGTGCCAGCAGCCGAATCAGGGTGATTGGCCTGAACACTGAAGCTTTCTTT. V and J are TRBV28 and TRBJ1-1, with TRBD1 as a possible D gene (5 bases). This CDR3 has 17 amino acids. Between the trimmed V and J ends, which lost 6 bases and 0 bases, there was a span of 20 bases. Germline CDR1 MDHEN, CDR2 SYDVKM.